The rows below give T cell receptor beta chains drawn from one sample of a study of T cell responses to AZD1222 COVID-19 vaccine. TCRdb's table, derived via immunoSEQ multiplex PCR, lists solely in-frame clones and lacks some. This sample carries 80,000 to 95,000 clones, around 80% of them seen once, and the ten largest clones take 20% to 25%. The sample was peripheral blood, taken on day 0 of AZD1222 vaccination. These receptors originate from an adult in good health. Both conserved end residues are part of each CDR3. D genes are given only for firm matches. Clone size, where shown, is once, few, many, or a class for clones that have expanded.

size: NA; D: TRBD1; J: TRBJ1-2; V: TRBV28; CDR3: CASTLYSGTANYGYTF; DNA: TGTGCCAGCACCTTGTATTCCGGGACAGCTAACTATGGCTACACCTTC
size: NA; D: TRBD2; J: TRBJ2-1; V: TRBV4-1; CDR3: CASSQVAGGPIGNEQFF; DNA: TGCGCCAGCAGCCAAGTAGCGGGAGGGCCGATCGGCAATGAGCAGTTCTTC
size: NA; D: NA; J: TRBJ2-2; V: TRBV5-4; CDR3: CASGRAGPRTRDGELFF; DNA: TGTGCCAGCGGTAGGGCGGGGCCTAGGACGCGCGATGGGGAGCTGTTTTTT
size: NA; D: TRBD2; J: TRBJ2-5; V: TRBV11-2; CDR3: CASSSLAGGQETQYF; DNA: TGTGCCAGCAGCTCTTTAGCGGGAGGGCAAGAGACCCAGTACTTC
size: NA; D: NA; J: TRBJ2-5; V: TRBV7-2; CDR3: CASSLGGQETQYF; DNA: TGTGCCAGCAGCTTAGGCGGCCAAGAGACCCAGTACTTC
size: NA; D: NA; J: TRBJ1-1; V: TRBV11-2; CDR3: CASSLGRAEAFF; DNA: TGTGCCAGCAGCCTGGGGAGGGCGGAAGCTTTCTTT
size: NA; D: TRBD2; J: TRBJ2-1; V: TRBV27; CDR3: CASSLNYGLAGYNEQFF; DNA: TGTGCCAGCAGTTTAAACTATGGCCTAGCGGGCTACAATGAGCAGTTCTTC
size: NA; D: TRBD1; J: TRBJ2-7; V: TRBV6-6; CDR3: CASSSPRDRGWAQYF; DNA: TGTGCCAGCAGTTCCCCCCGGGACAGGGGTTGGGCGCAGTACTTC
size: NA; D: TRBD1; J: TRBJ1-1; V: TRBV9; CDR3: CASSPTTGGIWNTEAFF; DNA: TGTGCCAGCAGCCCCACGACAGGGGGGATTTGGAACACTGAAGCTTTCTTT
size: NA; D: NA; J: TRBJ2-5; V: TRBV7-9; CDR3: CASNQFSQGGETQYF; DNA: TGTGCCAGCAACCAATTCTCCCAGGGCGGTGAGACCCAGTACTTC
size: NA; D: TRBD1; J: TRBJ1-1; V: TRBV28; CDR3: CASSAGTGRTEAFF; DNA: TGTGCCAGCAGTGCCGGGACAGGGAGGACTGAAGCTTTCTTT
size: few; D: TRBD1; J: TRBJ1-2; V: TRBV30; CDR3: CAWREGQGRNYGYTF; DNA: TGTGCCTGGAGGGAGGGACAGGGGAGAAACTATGGCTACACCTTC